The present T cell receptor beta chain was sequenced within a study of blood T cell repertoires in COVID-19. Study-wide context: The study drew acute and convalescent COVID-19 samples from the United States, Italy and Spain.

This CDR3 is built from 14 residues. V lost 3 bases and J lost 8; bases outside the gene matches: 4. In germline, CDR1 is MDHEN, CDR2 SYDVKM. Per the original data handling: Estimation of nucleated cell counts relied on the amplification of reference gene primers. Repertoires were generated with immunoSEQ multiplex PCR, while TCRdb's copy carries only in-frame clones and drops some. V, J and clone size derive from that table, while D and trimming were established from the DNA sequence. Of about 100,000 clones listed, roughly nine tenths are singletons. This sequence originates from a man aged 50 or older with acute or convalescent COVID-19. The sample comprised peripheral blood. J is TRBJ1-4 and V is TRBV28; TRBD1 agrees at 9 bases. The CDR3 DNA reads as TGTGCCAGCAGTTTCGAAGACAGGGGGGAAAAACTGTTTTTT. It codes for CASSFEDRGEKLFF.